Described below is a single T cell receptor (beta chain) sequence and its context. Its antigen is undetermined. This entry belongs to a study of cytomegalovirus exposure and HLA in healthy donors. Study in general: HLA-typed donors were the source of around 80 million unique TCRs, which an early data release held. Notes on the study in general: Based on reports, TCR beta sequences accurately predicted HLA-A and HLA-B alleles for most subjects. Later analysis demonstrated an association between a missense DCLRE1C variant and TCR beta V- and J-gene trimming.

With 60 Vbeta and 13 Jbeta primers, the PCR was carried out. Clones were sequenced by immunoSEQ multiplex PCR, and TCRdb holds only the in-frame ones, with some missing. This table has 180,000 or so clones, roughly 80% appearing once. The sequenced material came from PBMCs. This TCR came from a female donor in good health and CMV-seronegative.

The CDR3 here is CASSVGGQGVYNEQFF. The CDR3 coding sequence is TGTGCCAGCAGCGTAGGCGGACAGGGGGTCTACAATGAGCAGTTCTTC. The rearrangement uses TRBV9 and TRBJ2-1, with 10 bases matching TRBD1. Germline CDR1 and CDR2: SGDLS and YYNGEE. The CDR3 totals 16 residues. J gave up 3 bases and V 0 bases, and 3 bases lay outside the gene matches.